This T cell receptor (beta chain) is drawn from a study of blood T cell repertoires in COVID-19. Germline V lookup: CDR1 SGHNT, CDR2 YYREEE (reference sequence). V shed 4 bases, J shed 1 base, and the junction held 13 bases outside the gene matches. The CDR3 totals 20 residues. Libraries were prepared by immunoSEQ multiplex PCR; TCRdb keeps only in-frame clonotypes and omits some of them. The data show about 320,000 clones, 80% to 90% seen once. This clone was observed once. The chain is built from TRBV5-4 and TRBJ2-1, with 14 bases fitting TRBD2. The receptor was derived from a woman aged 18-35 years who had recovered from COVID-19. Sequencing input: PBMCs or T cells enriched from blood (not recorded which). In DNA, the CDR3 is TGTGCCAGCAGCCCTGCAAAGGGACTAGCGGGAGAGGCGTCCTACAATGAGCAGTTCTTC. The encoded protein is CASSPAKGLAGEASYNEQFF. Complete variable domain (other parts from reference TRBV5-4 and TRBJ2-1): ETGVTQSPTHLIKTRGQQVTLRCSSQSGHNTVSWYQQALGQGPQFIFQYYREEENGRGNFPPRFSGLQFPNYSSELNVNALELDDSALYLCASSPAKGLAGEASYNEQFFGPGTRLTVL.